Listed below are T cell receptor beta chains from one sample, sequenced in a study of cytomegalovirus exposure and HLA in healthy donors. The table came from immunoSEQ multiplex PCR; TCRdb's copy has only in-frame clones and leaves some out. The table includes approximately 190,000 clones, 65% to 85% detected once. Source material: PBMCs. The receptors here all came from a young woman in good health and CMV-seropositive. Each CDR3 is given with its conserved first and last residue. A D gene is named only where the DNA matches it firmly. Size is omitted from some rows. Given values are once, few, many or a class for expanded clones.

v_gene,d_gene,abundance,j_gene,CDR3nt,CDR3aa
TRBV5-6,.,.,TRBJ1-1,TGTGCCAGCAGCCAGAGACAAAGTGAAGCTTTCTTT,CASSQRQSEAFF
TRBV29-1,.,.,TRBJ2-1,TGCAGCGTTGAAGGACTGGGGAGCTCCTACAATGAGCAGTTCTTC,CSVEGLGSSYNEQFF
TRBV2,TRBD2,.,TRBJ2-2,TGTGCCAGCAGTGGGACTAGCGGGACTACCGGGGAGCTGTTTTTT,CASSGTSGTTGELFF
TRBV6-5,.,.,TRBJ2-7,TGTGCCAGCAGTCCTTACGGGGGTGCCTACGAGCAGTACTTC,CASSPYGGAYEQYF
TRBV6-1,.,.,TRBJ2-1,TGTGCCAGCAGCCGGGAGACTCTCGGGGAGCAGTTCTTC,CASSRETLGEQFF
TRBV19,.,.,TRBJ1-5,TGTGCCAGTAGTATTGGGACAATAAGCAATCAGCCCCAGCATTTT,CASSIGTISNQPQHF
TRBV6-5,TRBD1,.,TRBJ2-7,TGTGCCAGCAGTCCCACAGGGGTGGCGTCCTACGAGCAGTACTTC,CASSPTGVASYEQYF
TRBV28,.,.,TRBJ2-7,TGTGCCAGCAGTCGCGGAGATGTACGTTACGAGCAGTACTTC,CASSRGDVRYEQYF
TRBV27,TRBD1,.,TRBJ2-3,TGTGCCAGCAGTCCAACCGGGACAGGGAGAAATACGCAGTATTTT,CASSPTGTGRNTQYF
TRBV11-2,.,.,TRBJ2-7,TGTGCCAGCAGCCCGAGGCGGGGTTACTACGAGCAGTACTTC,CASSPRRGYYEQYF
TRBV11-3,.,.,TRBJ2-7,TGTGCCAGCAGCTTAGAAGCTACTTCCTACGAGCAGTACTTC,CASSLEATSYEQYF
TRBV11-2,.,.,TRBJ2-1,TGTGCCAGCAGCTTAGGTAGGAGCTCTGAGCAGTTCTTC,CASSLGRSSEQFF
TRBV2,TRBD1,.,TRBJ2-7,TGTGCCAGCAAGGGGGGGACAGGGACTTACGAGCAGTACTTC,CASKGGTGTYEQYF
TRBV20-1,.,.,TRBJ1-1,TGCAGTGCTGGTCCGCCGGCTGAAGCTTTCTTT,CSAGPPAEAFF
TRBV10-2,TRBD2,few,TRBJ2-1,TGCGCCAGCAGTGAGGGTGTCGGCGGGAGGATCCTAGGTGATGAGCAGTTCTTC,CASSEGVGGRILGDEQFF
TRBV29-1,.,once,TRBJ1-1,TGCAGCGTCGCCACAGGTGGCACTGAAGCTTTCTTT,CSVATGGTEAFF
TRBV7-9,.,.,TRBJ2-3,TGTGCCAGCAGCTTACTAGCAGATACGCAGTATTTT,CASSLLADTQYF
TRBV6-4,TRBD1,.,TRBJ1-5,TGTGCCAGCAGTGACCTACAGGGGGGGGGACCAAATCAGCCCCAGCATTTT,CASSDLQGGGPNQPQHF
TRBV2,.,.,TRBJ1-1,TGTGCCAGCAGCGGGGGGGGGCGGAATGAAGCTTTCTTT,CASSGGGRNEAFF
TRBV6-5,.,few,TRBJ2-7,TGTGCCAGCAGTTACTCGTTAGCGGACCCCTACGAGCAGTACTTC,CASSYSLADPYEQYF
TRBV11-2,.,.,TRBJ2-7,TGTGCCAGCAGCTTTTCAGAGGGCCCCTCCTACGAGCAGTACTTC,CASSFSEGPSYEQYF
TRBV6-1,TRBD2,.,TRBJ2-1,TGTGCCAGCCGACTAGCGGGCGTCAATGAGCAGTTCTTC,CASRLAGVNEQFF
TRBV19,TRBD2,.,TRBJ2-1,TGTGCCAGTAGTTCAGTAAGCGGGAGGGCCTGGGATGAGCAGTTCTTC,CASSSVSGRAWDEQFF
TRBV11-2,.,.,TRBJ2-1,TGTGCCAGCAGCGCAGGAACTGAGCAGTTCTTC,CASSAGTEQFF
TRBV7-2,.,few,TRBJ2-4,TGTGCCAGCACCTTACCCCCCAGGGACATTCAGTACTTC,CASTLPPRDIQYF
TRBV6-5,.,.,TRBJ1-2,TGTGCCAGCATCCCCTCTGGGGCTGGCTATGGCTACACCTTC,CASIPSGAGYGYTF
TRBV19,TRBD2,.,TRBJ2-7,TGTGCCAGTAGTATCGGTAGCGGGGGGGCCTTTGACGAGCAGTACTTC,CASSIGSGGAFDEQYF
TRBV27,TRBD1,.,TRBJ2-5,TGTGCCAGCAGTCGACTCCGGGACAGGGTGGGTCAGACCCAGTACTTC,CASSRLRDRVGQTQYF
TRBV5-4,TRBD1,.,TRBJ2-7,TGTGCCAGCAGACAAGACAGGGACATGACCGAGCAGTACTTC,CASRQDRDMTEQYF
TRBV6-1,TRBD1,few,TRBJ2-7,TGTGCCAGCAGTTTATTACAGGGGGCCGCCTACGAGCAGTACTTC,CASSLLQGAAYEQYF
TRBV6-5,.,once,TRBJ1-5,TGTGCCAGCAGACCCGGGACAAGCCAGCCCCAGCATTTT,CASRPGTSQPQHF
TRBV4-2,.,.,TRBJ1-2,TGTGCCAGCAGCCGTCATCGCGACACAGTGAACCTCTATGGCTACACCTTC,CASSRHRDTVNLYGYTF
TRBV15,TRBD1,.,TRBJ2-3,TGTGCCACCGGACAGGGAAGTGCAGATACGCAGTATTTT,CATGQGSADTQYF
TRBV29-1,.,.,TRBJ1-2,TGCAGCGGTGGAAGTCTCAGGGGCTACACCTTC,CSGGSLRGYTF
TRBV19,TRBD2,few,TRBJ2-3,TGTGCCAGTAGTTTGACTAGCGGGCCAGATACGCAGTATTTT,CASSLTSGPDTQYF
TRBV11-2,.,.,TRBJ1-2,TGTGCCAGCAGCTCGTATAAGTCGGAGGGGAACTATGGCTACACCTTC,CASSSYKSEGNYGYTF
TRBV5-4,.,.,TRBJ1-5,TGTGCCAGCAGCCGGGGGGGAAGGGATCAGCCCCAGCATTTT,CASSRGGRDQPQHF
TRBV11-2,TRBD1,.,TRBJ1-1,TGTGCCAGTGGACAGGGAATCACTGAAGCTTTCTTT,CASGQGITEAFF
TRBV14,.,.,TRBJ2-1,TGTGCCAGCAGCCGGCGGGACTCCTACAATGAGCAGTTCTTC,CASSRRDSYNEQFF
TRBV11-2,TRBD2,.,TRBJ2-2,TGTGCCAGCAGCCCTATAGCGGGGCTCGCGAACACCGGGGAGCTGTTTTTT,CASSPIAGLANTGELFF
TRBV2,TRBD1,.,TRBJ2-7,TGTGCCAGCAGTGCGTACCGGGACAGCTCCTACGAGCAGTACTTC,CASSAYRDSSYEQYF
TRBV5-5,TRBD2,.,TRBJ2-3,TGTGCCAGCAGCAGATTAGCGGGGGGGCACACAGATACGCAGTATTTT,CASSRLAGGHTDTQYF
TRBV27,TRBD1,.,TRBJ1-5,TGTGCCAGCAGTTTCTCAGGGGGCCATCAGCCCCAGCATTTT,CASSFSGGHQPQHF
TRBV29-1,TRBD2,.,TRBJ2-7,TGCAGCGTTGGGGAGGGGTTCTACGAGCAGTACTTC,CSVGEGFYEQYF
TRBV5-1,TRBD2,.,TRBJ2-1,TGCGCCAGCAGCTTCGAGAGGGGGGGACTAGGGAATGAGCAGTTCTTC,CASSFERGGLGNEQFF
TRBV18,TRBD1,.,TRBJ2-7,TGTGCCAGCTCACTCGGACAGGGATCTGTGCGCGAGCAGTACTTC,CASSLGQGSVREQYF
TRBV10-3,.,.,TRBJ1-1,TGTGCCATCAGTGAGACAGGGTGGGACACTGAAGCTTTCTTT,CAISETGWDTEAFF
TRBV7-9,.,.,TRBJ1-2,TGTGCCAGCAGCTCGGTGGGGGCTGCCTATGGCTACACCTTC,CASSSVGAAYGYTF